The present entry profiles one TCR beta chain with its context. This clone showed up just a few times. No cognate antigen has been identified for it. No much larger clone is present one base from it, and per-base qualities are unavailable. These data are taken from a study of T cell responses to AZD1222 COVID-19 vaccine (dated by TCRdb to the early 2020s). A note on the overall study: A total of 233 trial participants underwent TCR sequencing, of whom about 200 received two doses of AZD1222 and 26 received two doses of the MenACWY control vaccine. Trial participants were enrolled by age into subgroups of 18-55, 56-69 and 70-plus years, and roughly 150, 30 and 60 TCR-sequenced participants, respectively, were included in these subgroups.

On the study overall, not on this receptor specifically: After two AZD1222 doses, both the breadth and the depth of spike-specific TCRs were significantly higher than at day 0 and than in MenACWY recipients. Reportedly, almost half of the unique spike-specific TCRs recognized epitopes lying outside the regions that are mutated in the B.1.351 and B.1.1.7 variants. Conclusions about previously exposed vaccinees were limited because only 5 or 6 AZD1222 recipients were SARS-CoV-2 seropositive at baseline. CD4 TCRs associated with the vaccine covered the entire spike protein, and the dominant responses were in regions 160-218 and 743-854. No day 14 peak-response samples were available, so repertoires were characterized only after the peak T cell response. In the small 56-69-year group, the increase in depth fell short of significance, most likely because of low power. Most participants were white British and females outnumbered males, and the authors suggested that clonal diversity may have been underestimated.

The CDR3 regions of human TCRbeta chains were analyzed by immunosequencing. Under the source paper's analysis protocol: Repertoire TCRs were matched against a reference library of SARS-CoV-2-specific TCRs generated with the MIRA antigen-specificity platform. Breadth was defined as the fraction of unique TCRs that were SARS-CoV-2-associated, and depth was defined as the fraction of total T cells that were SARS-CoV-2-associated. Each spike-specific TCR was assigned to its reactive spike region and to a CD4 or CD8 class using the MIRA data. Log10-transformed breadth and depth values were compared by one-way ANOVA with Sidak's multiple comparisons tests. TCRdb took this table from immuneACCESS and kept in-frame rearrangements with V and J called. Such tables lack part of the clones; where checked against another copy, unresolved V genes explain under half of the gap, and the rest is unexplained. The DNA gave D and trimming, while V, J and clone size come from that table. For this sample the table gives under 40,000 clones, of which around 78% were detected only once. Roughly 4.9% of the sample is in the top ten clones.

In light of the paper, this sample's time point label describes: about 28 days (+/-7) after the second vaccine dose. AZD1222 recipients with second doses at about 4 weeks or about 12 weeks were pooled, because spike-specific TCR depth and breadth did not differ between schedules. Samples from vaccinated people were obtained from the UK trials COV001 and COV002, which included a single-blind randomized controlled phase 2/3 trial of AZD1222 (ChAdOx1 nCoV-19) in healthy adults. Trial participant PBMC samples were collected at day 0 and day 28 after the second dose for TCRbeta chain sequencing. This sequence was found in an adult who received the AZD1222 COVID-19 vaccine. The input for sequencing was peripheral blood, taken 28 days after the second AZD1222 dose.

The nucleotide sequence reads as follows: TGTGCCAGCAGTCGGGCTACAGGGCCGAGCTCCTACGAGCAGTACTTC. It codes for CASSRATGPSSYEQYF. Here the chain combines TRBV7-9 and TRBJ2-7; the D segment could be TRBD1, given 6 matching bases. Trimming costs V 6 bases and J 0 bases, and their ends lie 18 bases apart. The CDR3 has 16 amino acids, counting the end cysteine and phenylalanine. CDR3 DNA is the only sequence kept; it has 48 bases, read in frame from the first base. Reading the germline V gene (reference sequence) gives CDR1 SEHNR and CDR2 FQNEAQ. Here the CDR3 is joined to the reference TRBV7-9 and TRBJ2-7 genes, and the full variable domain is: DTGVSQNPRHKITKRGQNVTFRCDPISEHNRLYWYRQTLGQGPEFLTYFQNEAQLEKSRLLSDRFSAERPKGSFSTLEIQRTEQGDSAMYLCASSRATGPSSYEQYFGPGTRLTVT.